This T cell receptor (beta chain) was identified in a study of blood T cell repertoires in COVID-19. Study overall: Acute and convalescent COVID-19 samples came from the United States, Italy and Spain.

The V gene lost 4 bases and the J gene lost 2 bases, with 5 bases spanning the gap. This CDR3 region has 11 residues. The germline V gene encodes CDR1 GTSNPN and CDR2 SVGIG (reference sequence). Per the study methods: Amplified reference gene primers provided the basis for estimating nucleated cell counts. The method was immunoSEQ multiplex PCR; TCRdb's version includes in-frame clones alone and lacks a portion of them. V and J calls and clone size are as listed in that table; D and trimming were resolved from the DNA. The table has about 310,000 clones, around 84% seen once. The cohort comprised adults aged about 18 to 90 years residing in around 25 US areas. Exposed enrollees had met someone with a PCR-confirmed or clinician-diagnosed COVID-19 case at some point within the 2 weeks before study entry.

The sequence derives from a woman in her twenties or thirties who had been exposed to COVID-19. The chain couples TRBV30 to TRBJ1-2, with D perhaps matching TRBD1 (5 bases). The sample was PBMCs or T cells enriched from blood (not recorded which). CDR3 in DNA: TGTGCCTGGAACAGGAACTATGGCTACACCTTC. Translation: CAWNRNYGYTF.